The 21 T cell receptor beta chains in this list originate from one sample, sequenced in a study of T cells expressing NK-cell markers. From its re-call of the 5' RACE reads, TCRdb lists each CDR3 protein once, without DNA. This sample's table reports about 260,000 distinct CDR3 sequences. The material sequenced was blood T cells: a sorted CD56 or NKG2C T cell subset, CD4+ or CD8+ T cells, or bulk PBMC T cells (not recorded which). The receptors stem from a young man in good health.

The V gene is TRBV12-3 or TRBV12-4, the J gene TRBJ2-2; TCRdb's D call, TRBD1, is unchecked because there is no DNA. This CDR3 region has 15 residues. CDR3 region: CASTLVGGGPGELFF.

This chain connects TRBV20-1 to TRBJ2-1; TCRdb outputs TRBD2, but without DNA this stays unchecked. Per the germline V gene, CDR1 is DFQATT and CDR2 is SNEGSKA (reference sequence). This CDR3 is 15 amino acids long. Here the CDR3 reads CSAPSGLAGVSEQFF.

CDR3 amino acids: CASSPVIAIVTQYF. This chain connects TRBV5-1 to TRBJ2-5; TCRdb indicates TRBD2, and absent DNA this call remains unverified. Germline V gives CDR1 SGHRS, CDR2 YFSETQ. The CDR3 spans 14 residues.

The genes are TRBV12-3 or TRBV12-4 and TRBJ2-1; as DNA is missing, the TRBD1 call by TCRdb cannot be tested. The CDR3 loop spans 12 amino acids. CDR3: CASTRTLDEQFF.

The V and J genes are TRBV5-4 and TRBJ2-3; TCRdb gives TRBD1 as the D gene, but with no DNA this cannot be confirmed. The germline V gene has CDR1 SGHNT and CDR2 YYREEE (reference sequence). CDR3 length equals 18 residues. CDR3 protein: CASRRGQLASSSTDTQYF.

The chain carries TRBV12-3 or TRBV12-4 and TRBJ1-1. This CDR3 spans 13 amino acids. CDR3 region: CASSLRGYTEAFF.

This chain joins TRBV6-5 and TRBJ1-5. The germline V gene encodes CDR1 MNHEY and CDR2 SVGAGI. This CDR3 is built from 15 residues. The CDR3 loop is CASSSLTNGNQPQHF.

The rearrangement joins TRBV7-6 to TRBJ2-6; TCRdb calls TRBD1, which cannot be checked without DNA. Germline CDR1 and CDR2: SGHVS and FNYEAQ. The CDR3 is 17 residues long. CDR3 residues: CASSSGQGYGGANVLTF.

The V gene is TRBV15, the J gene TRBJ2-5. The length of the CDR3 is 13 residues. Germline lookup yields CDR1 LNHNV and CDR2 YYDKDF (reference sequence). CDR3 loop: CATNSRFTRTQYF.

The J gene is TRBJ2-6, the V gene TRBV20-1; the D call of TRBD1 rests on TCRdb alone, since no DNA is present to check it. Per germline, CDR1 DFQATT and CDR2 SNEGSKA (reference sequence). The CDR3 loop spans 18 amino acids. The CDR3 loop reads CSARGAWDGSSGANVLTF.

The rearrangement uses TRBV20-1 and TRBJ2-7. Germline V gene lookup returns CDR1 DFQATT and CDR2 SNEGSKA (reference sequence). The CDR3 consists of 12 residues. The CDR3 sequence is CSAGQGYYEQYF.

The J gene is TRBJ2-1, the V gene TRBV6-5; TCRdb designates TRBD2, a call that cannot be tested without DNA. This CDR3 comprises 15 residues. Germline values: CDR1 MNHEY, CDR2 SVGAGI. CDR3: CASSYGGFEGNEQFF.

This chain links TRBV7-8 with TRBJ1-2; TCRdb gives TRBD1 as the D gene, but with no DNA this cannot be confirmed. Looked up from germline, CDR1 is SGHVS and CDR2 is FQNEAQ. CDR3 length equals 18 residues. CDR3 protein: CASSSDRVGTSANYGYTF.

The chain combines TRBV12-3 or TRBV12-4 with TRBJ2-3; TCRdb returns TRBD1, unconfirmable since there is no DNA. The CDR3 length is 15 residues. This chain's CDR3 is CASSLWRGTTDTQYF.

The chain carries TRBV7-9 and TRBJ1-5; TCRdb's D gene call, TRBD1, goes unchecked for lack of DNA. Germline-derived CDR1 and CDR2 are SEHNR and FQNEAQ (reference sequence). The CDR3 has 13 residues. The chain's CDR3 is CASSFQAGQPQHF.

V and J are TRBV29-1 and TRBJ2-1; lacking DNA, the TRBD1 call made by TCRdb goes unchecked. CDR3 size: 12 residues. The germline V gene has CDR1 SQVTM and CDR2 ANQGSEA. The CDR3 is CSATPTGREQFF.

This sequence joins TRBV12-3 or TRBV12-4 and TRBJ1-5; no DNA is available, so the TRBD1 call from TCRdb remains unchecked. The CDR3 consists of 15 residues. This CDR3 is CASSRGKYSNQPQHF.

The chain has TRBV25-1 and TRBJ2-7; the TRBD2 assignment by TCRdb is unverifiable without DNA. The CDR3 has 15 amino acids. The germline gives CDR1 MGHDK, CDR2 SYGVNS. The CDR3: CASSEFSGRSHEQYF.

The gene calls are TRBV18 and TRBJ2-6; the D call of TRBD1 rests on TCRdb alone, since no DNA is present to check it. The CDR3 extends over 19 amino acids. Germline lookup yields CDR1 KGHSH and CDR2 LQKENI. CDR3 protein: CASSPRTGTGGPGANVLTF. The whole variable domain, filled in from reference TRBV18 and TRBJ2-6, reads NAGVMQNPRHLVRRRGQEARLRCSPMKGHSHVYWYRQLPEEGLKFMVYLQKENIIDESGMPKERFSAEFPKEGPSILRIQQVVRGDSAAYFCASSPRTGTGGPGANVLTFGAGSRLTVL.

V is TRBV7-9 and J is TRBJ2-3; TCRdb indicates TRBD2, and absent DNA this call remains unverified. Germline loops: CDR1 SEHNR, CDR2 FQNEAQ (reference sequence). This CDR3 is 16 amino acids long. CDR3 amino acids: CASSSGWTSGTNTQYF.

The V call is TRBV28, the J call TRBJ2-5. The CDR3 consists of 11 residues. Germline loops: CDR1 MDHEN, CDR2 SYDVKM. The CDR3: CASLWRETQYF.